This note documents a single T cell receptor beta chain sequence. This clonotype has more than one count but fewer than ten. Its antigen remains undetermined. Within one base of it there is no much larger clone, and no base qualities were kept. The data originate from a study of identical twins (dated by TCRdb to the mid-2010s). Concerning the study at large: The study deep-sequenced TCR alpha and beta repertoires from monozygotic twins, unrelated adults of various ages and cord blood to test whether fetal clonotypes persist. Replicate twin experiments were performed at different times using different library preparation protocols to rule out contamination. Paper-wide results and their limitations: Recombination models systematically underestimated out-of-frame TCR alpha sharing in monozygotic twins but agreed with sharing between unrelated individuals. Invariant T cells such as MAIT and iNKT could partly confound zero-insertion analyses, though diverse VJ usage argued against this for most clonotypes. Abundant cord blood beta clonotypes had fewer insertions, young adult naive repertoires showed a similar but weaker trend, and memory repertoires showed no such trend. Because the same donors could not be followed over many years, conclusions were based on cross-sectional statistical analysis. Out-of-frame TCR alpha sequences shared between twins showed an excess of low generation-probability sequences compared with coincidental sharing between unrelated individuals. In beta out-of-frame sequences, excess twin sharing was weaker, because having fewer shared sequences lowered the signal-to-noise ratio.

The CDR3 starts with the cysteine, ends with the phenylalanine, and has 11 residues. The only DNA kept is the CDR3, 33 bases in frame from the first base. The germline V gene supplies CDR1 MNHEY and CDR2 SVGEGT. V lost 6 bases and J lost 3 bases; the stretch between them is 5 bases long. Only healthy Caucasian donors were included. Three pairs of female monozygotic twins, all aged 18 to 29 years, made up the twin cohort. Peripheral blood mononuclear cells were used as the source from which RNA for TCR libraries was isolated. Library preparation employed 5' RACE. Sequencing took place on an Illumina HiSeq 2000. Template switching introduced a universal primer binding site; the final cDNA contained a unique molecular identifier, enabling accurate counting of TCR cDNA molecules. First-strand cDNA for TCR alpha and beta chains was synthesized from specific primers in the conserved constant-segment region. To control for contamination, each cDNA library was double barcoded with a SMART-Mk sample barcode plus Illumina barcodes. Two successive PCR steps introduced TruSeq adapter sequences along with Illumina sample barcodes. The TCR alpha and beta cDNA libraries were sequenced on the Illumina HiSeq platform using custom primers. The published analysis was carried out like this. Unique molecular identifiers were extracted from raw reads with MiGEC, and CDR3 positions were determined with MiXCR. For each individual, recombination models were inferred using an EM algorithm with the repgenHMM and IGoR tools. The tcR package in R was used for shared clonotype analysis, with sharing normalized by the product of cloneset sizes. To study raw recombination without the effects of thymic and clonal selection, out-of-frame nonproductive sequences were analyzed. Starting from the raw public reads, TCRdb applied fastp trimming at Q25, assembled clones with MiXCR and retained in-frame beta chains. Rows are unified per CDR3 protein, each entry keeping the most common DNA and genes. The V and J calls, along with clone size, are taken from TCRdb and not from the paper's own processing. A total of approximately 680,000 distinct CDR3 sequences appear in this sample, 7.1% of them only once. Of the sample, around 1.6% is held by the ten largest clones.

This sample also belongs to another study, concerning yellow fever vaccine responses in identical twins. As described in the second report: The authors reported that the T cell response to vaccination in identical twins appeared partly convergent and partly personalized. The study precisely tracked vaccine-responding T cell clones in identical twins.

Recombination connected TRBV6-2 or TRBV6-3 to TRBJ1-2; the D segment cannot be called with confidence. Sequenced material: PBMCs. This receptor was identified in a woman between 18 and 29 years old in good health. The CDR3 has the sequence CASSSYYGYTF. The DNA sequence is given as TGTGCCAGCAGCTCTTACTATGGCTACACCTTC.